Listed here is a single T cell receptor beta chain. The antigen remains undetermined. This sample is part of a study of graft-versus-host responses after intestinal transplantation. Study-level background: Each recipient received a multivisceral, liver-intestinal, or isolated intestinal graft. For 2 to 4 years after anti-thymocyte globulin induction, all recipients took tacrolimus and steroids. General observations from the study: Allografts of one patient group, those with graft-donor T cell macrochimerism, had high graft-versus-host to host-versus-graft clonal ratios.

The method was immunoSEQ multiplex PCR; TCRdb's version includes in-frame clones alone and lacks a portion of them. Among over 65,000 clones listed, over 80% were seen once. This specimen was PBMCs, taken 98 days after intestinal transplantation. This TCR derives from a human patient who received an intestinal transplant, so some T cells may come from the graft donor.

The CDR3 is CSVPGQGNYGYTF. Written as DNA, the CDR3 is TGCAGCGTGCCGGGACAGGGTAACTATGGCTACACCTTC. This rearrangement joins TRBV29-1 to TRBJ1-2; TRBD1 aligns across 9 bases. Trimming removed 6 bases from V and 1 base from J; junction bases left unmatched: 3. The germline CDR1 and CDR2 sequences are SQVTM and ANQGSEA. The CDR3 covers 13 residues.